These 16 T cell receptor beta chains came from one sample sequenced in a study of blood T cells in healthy people across ages. The second PCR ran roughly 7 to 11 cycles with a sample-barcoded 5' primer and J-beta primers. MiXCR was run by TCRdb on the 5' RACE reads, yielding one entry per CDR3 protein. The sample has about 1.4 million distinct CDR3 sequences; approximately 63% are singletons. Sequenced sample: blood. Receptors originate from a man younger than 35 in good health.

V is TRBV5-1 and J is TRBJ2-4; D gene ambiguous. The V end was cut by 0 bases, the J end by 0 bases, with 19 bases between. The CDR3 sequence is 19 residues long. Per germline, CDR1 SGHRS and CDR2 YFSETQ. This CDR3 is CASSLGGIGTVLAKNIQYF. CDR3 coding DNA: TGCGCCAGCAGCTTGGGAGGAATTGGAACAGTTCTAGCCAAAAACATTCAGTACTTC.

This clonotype was observed a handful of times. The chain employs TRBV28 and TRBJ2-6; TRBD2 matches 7 bases. Germline assignment: CDR1 MDHEN and CDR2 SYDVKM. The CDR3 is 16 residues long. After removal of 5 bases from V and 3 bases from J, the junction contained 7 bases not matched to a gene. CDR3 protein: CASSPLGGVGANVLTF. For the CDR3, the DNA is TGTGCCAGCAGTCCTCTTGGGGGGGTTGGGGCCAACGTCCTGACTTTC.

The V gene is TRBV6-6, the J gene TRBJ1-2; 10 positions match TRBD1. Trimming cost V 4 bases and J 4 bases; bases outside gene matches: 9. The CDR3 contains 16 residues. Germline loops: CDR1 MNHNY, CDR2 SVGAGI (reference sequence). The DNA of the CDR3 is TGTGCCAGCAGTTCCCGGGACAGGGGAAAAGGCTATGGCTACACCTTC. It specifies CASSSRDRGKGYGYTF.

The CDR3 coding sequence is TGTGCCAGCAGCTTAACAGTCATCTCCTACGAGCAGTACTTC. Its translation is CASSLTVISYEQYF. The V call is TRBV12-3 or TRBV12-4, the J call TRBJ2-7; no firm D call. CDR3 length: 14 amino acids. V was trimmed by 6 bases and J by 0 bases, leaving 12 bases between them.

The rearrangement uses TRBV15 and TRBJ1-2; no firm D call. Trimming took 3 bases from V and 1 from J, leaving 6 bases between them. Looked up from germline, CDR1 is LNHNV and CDR2 is YYDKDF (reference sequence). The CDR3 extends over 13 amino acids. The CDR3 region is CATSRDINYGYTF. CDR3 nucleotides: TGTGCCACCAGCAGGGATATTAACTATGGCTACACCTTC.

The genes are TRBV12-3 or TRBV12-4 and TRBJ1-6; 8 bases map to TRBD1. The CDR3 is 14 amino acids. Trimming removed 10 bases from V and 1 base from J; junction bases left unmatched: 3. The CDR3 DNA is TGTGCCACGAGGACAGGGTCCTATAATTCACCCCTCCACTTT. It encodes CATRTGSYNSPLHF.

CDR3 residues: CATTIGLAVNRETQYF. CDR3 bases: TGTGCCACAACAATAGGACTAGCGGTGAATCGAGAGACCCAGTACTTC. The chain combines TRBV7-2 with TRBJ2-4; 10 bases fit TRBD2. The DNA end lines up better with TRBJ2-5; the J call may be wrong. The CDR3 consists of 16 residues. Germline V CDR1 and CDR2: SGHTA, FQGNSA.

V is TRBV3-1 and J is TRBJ1-4; D gene unclear. The CDR3 length is 15 residues. Trimming took off 1 base at V and 8 bases at J, with 14 bases between the two ends. CDR1 LGHDT and CDR2 YNNKEL come from the germline V gene (reference sequence). The CDR3 region has the DNA TGTGCCAGCAGCCAAGGGGATGGCACTCCGGAAAAACTGTTTTTT. Its protein product is CASSQGDGTPEKLFF. Combining the CDR3 with reference TRBV3-1 and TRBJ1-4 gives the whole variable domain DTAVSQTPKYLVTQMGNDKSIKCEQNLGHDTMYWYKQDSKKFLKIMFSYNNKELIINETVPNRFSPKSPDKAHLNLHINSLELGDSAVYFCASSQGDGTPEKLFFGSGTQLSVL.

This clonotype appeared once. The J gene is TRBJ2-5, the V gene TRBV30; unclear D gene. Trimming cost V 4 bases and J 4 bases, with 10 bases left between them. The CDR3 totals 12 residues. Germline CDR1 reads GTSNPN; CDR2 reads SVGIG (reference sequence). CDR3 protein: CAWNSLGETQYF. In DNA form, the CDR3 reads TGTGCCTGGAATAGCTTGGGAGAGACCCAGTACTTC.

This clonotype has at least ten counts. V usage is TRBV6-2 or TRBV6-3 and J usage is TRBJ2-1; D call uncertain. The CDR3 contains 12 residues. Trimming took off 0 bases at V and 4 bases at J, with 1 base between the two ends. In germline, CDR1 is MNHEY, CDR2 SVGEGT. As DNA, the CDR3 is TGTGCCAGCAGTTACTCTTACAATGAGCAGTTCTTC. It specifies CASSYSYNEQFF.

This clonotype appeared many times. The chain recombines TRBV28 with TRBJ1-2, with TRBD1 matching 7 bases. The CDR3 covers 13 residues. Germline trimming cut 11 bases from V and 4 bases from J; bases unmatched to any gene: 10. Germline V lookup: CDR1 MDHEN, CDR2 SYDVKM. The CDR3 nucleotides read TGTGCCCACAACAACAGGGGCGGCTATGGCTACACCTTC. The encoded protein is CAHNNRGGYGYTF.

CDR3 coding DNA: TGTGCCAGCTCCGCGAAGGGGACTAGCGGGTACAATGAGCAGTTCTTC. As protein: CASSAKGTSGYNEQFF. The chain combines TRBV7-2 with TRBJ2-1, with 12 bases matching TRBD2. Trimming took 8 bases from V and 4 from J; bases not matched to a gene: 9. In germline, CDR1 is SGHTA, CDR2 FQGNSA. This CDR3 spans 16 amino acids. Full variable domain (outside the CDR3, taken from reference TRBV7-2 and TRBJ2-1): GAGVSQSPSNKVTEKGKDVELRCDPISGHTALYWYRQSLGQGLEFLIYFQGNSAPDKSGLPSDRFSAERTGGSVSTLTIQRTQQEDSAVYLCASSAKGTSGYNEQFFGPGTRLTVL.

On this clonotype itself: One end of the junction varies from germline; a read error may be responsible. The genes are TRBV20-1 and TRBJ2-3, with 11 bases that match TRBD2. The CDR3 is 15 residues long. CDR1 DFQATT and CDR2 SNEGSKA come from the germline V gene (reference sequence). The CDR3 loop reads CSARQTSGATGTQYF. The CDR3 coding sequence is TGCAGTGCTAGACAGACTAGCGGGGCCACAGGTACGCAGTATTTT.

This clonotype was recorded a few times. The chain is built from TRBV12-3 or TRBV12-4 and TRBJ2-4; the match to TRBD1 covers 7 bases. The J call may be in error: the DNA end matches TRBJ2-7 better. The CDR3 extends over 12 amino acids. CDR3 loop: CASRRDSSEQYF. CDR3 nucleotides: TGTGCCAGCAGACGGGACAGCAGCGAGCAGTACTTC.

The chain couples TRBV20-1 to TRBJ2-1; D is unclear. The CDR3 length is 12 residues. Trimming left V 3 bases short and J 10 bases short, with 13 bases between. Per germline, CDR1 DFQATT and CDR2 SNEGSKA (reference sequence). CDR3 sequence: CSASRALREQFF. The CDR3 region has the DNA TGCAGTGCTAGTAGAGCCCTTAGGGAGCAGTTCTTC.

This chain links TRBV20-1 with TRBJ2-3; 7 bases match TRBD2. V was pared by 3 bases and J by 2 bases, with 5 bases of the junction left unmatched. The germline V gene has CDR1 DFQATT and CDR2 SNEGSKA (reference sequence). This CDR3 spans 14 amino acids. The CDR3 DNA follows: TGCAGTGCTAGTAGCGGGCAACTCACAGATACGCAGTATTTT. This translates into CSASSGQLTDTQYF.